The 26 T cell receptor beta chains listed next were all sequenced from one sample in a study of blood T cell repertoires in COVID-19. Generated by immunoSEQ multiplex PCR, the TCRdb table keeps only in-frame clones and is missing some. The table has 150,000 to 200,000 clones, roughly 85% seen once. The source material was peripheral blood. The receptors here all came from a woman between 70 and 85 years old with acute or convalescent COVID-19.

The chain combines TRBV7-6 with TRBJ1-1; D unresolved. V dropped 1 base and J dropped 0 bases, with 15 bases sitting between them. This CDR3 contains 17 residues. Germline-derived CDR1 and CDR2 are SGHVS and FNYEAQ. The CDR3 DNA reads TGTGCCAGCAGCTTAGTTTCGATGGGAGACTTGAACACTGAAGCTTTCTTT. Amino acids: CASSLVSMGDLNTEAFF. Together with reference TRBV7-6 and TRBJ1-1, the CDR3 gives the full variable domain: GAGVSQSPRYKVTKRGQDVALRCDPISGHVSLYWYRQALGQGPEFLTYFNYEAQQDKSGLPNDRFSAERPEGSISTLTIQRTEQRDSAMYRCASSLVSMGDLNTEAFFGQGTRLTVV.

The chain carries TRBV19 and TRBJ2-1; TRBD1 agrees at 7 bases. V trimming: 6 bases; J trimming: 6 bases; junction bases outside the gene matches: 5. CDR3 length: 13 amino acids. CDR1 is LNHDA, CDR2 SQIVND, per germline (reference sequence). For the CDR3, the DNA is TGTGCCAGTAGCCGAGGACAGGCCAATGAGCAGTTCTTC. Its translation is CASSRGQANEQFF.

The V and J genes are TRBV7-5 and TRBJ2-3; TRBD1, the D gene given by the table, was not confirmed from the DNA. TRBV7-5 represents a pseudogene. CDR3 length: 17 residues. Here the CDR3 DNA reads TGTGCCAGAAGCCCTCCTAAAGACAGGGACCCGGGAGATACGCAGTATTTT. It specifies CARSPPKDRDPGDTQYF.

CDR3 nucleotide sequence: TGTGCCACCAGTGGAGGGTCAAGTGCTGATACGCAGTATTTT. The encoded protein is CATSGGSSADTQYF. The V gene is TRBV15, the J gene TRBJ2-3; possible D gene TRBD2, 6 bases. CDR3 length equals 14 residues. Trimming cost V 6 bases and J 6 bases, with 16 bases left between them. Germline values: CDR1 LNHNV, CDR2 YYDKDF (reference sequence).

V gene TRBV24-1 combines with J gene TRBJ2-1; 9 positions match TRBD2. Germline V gene lookup returns CDR1 KGHDR and CDR2 SFDVKD. V was pared by 4 bases and J by 12 bases, with 6 bases of the junction left unmatched. This CDR3 has 13 amino acids. The CDR3 sequence is CATSDPGTSTQFF. CDR3 in DNA: TGTGCCACCAGTGACCCCGGGACTAGCACGCAGTTCTTC.

The chain links TRBV19 to TRBJ1-1; D possibly corresponds to TRBD1 (6 bases). Between the trimmed V and J ends, which lost 5 bases and 0 bases, there was a span of 16 bases. The CDR3 runs 16 residues. Germline V gives CDR1 LNHDA, CDR2 SQIVND (reference sequence). Here the CDR3 DNA reads TGTGCCAGTAGTTGGCGGGGGGCGGAAATGAACACTGAAGCTTTCTTT. Protein: CASSWRGAEMNTEAFF.

The rearrangement links TRBV5-5 to TRBJ2-3; 14 positions agree with TRBD2. Unmatched junction bases numbered 5, after V lost 2 bases and J lost 3 bases. CDR3 length: 17 residues. Looked up from germline, CDR1 is SGHKS and CDR2 is YYEKEE (reference sequence). CDR3 amino acids: CASSFGLAGGGTDTQYF. The CDR3 DNA reads TGTGCCAGCAGCTTTGGACTAGCGGGAGGAGGGACAGATACGCAGTATTTT.

This clone showed up just once. This sequence joins TRBV5-4 and TRBJ1-2; possible D gene TRBD1, 6 bases. The V gene lost 0 bases and the J gene lost 4 bases, with 13 bases spanning the gap. Germline lookup yields CDR1 SGHNT and CDR2 YYREEE (reference sequence). The CDR3 totals 15 residues. The CDR3: CASSLVGQTSYGYTF. The CDR3 nucleotides read TGTGCCAGCAGCTTGGTAGGACAGACTTCCTATGGCTACACCTTC. The full variable domain, rest sourced from reference TRBV5-4 and TRBJ1-2, is ETGVTQSPTHLIKTRGQQVTLRCSSQSGHNTVSWYQQALGQGPQFIFQYYREEENGRGNFPPRFSGLQFPNYSSELNVNALELDDSALYLCASSLVGQTSYGYTFGSGTRLTVV.

This chain joins TRBV6-5 and TRBJ1-4; 7 bases are a match to TRBD1. After removal of 5 bases from V and 8 bases from J, the junction contained 11 bases not matched to a gene. The CDR3 runs 15 residues. CDR1 MNHEY and CDR2 SVGAGI come from the germline V gene. CDR3 nucleotides: TGTGCCAGCAGTCTTCAGACAGGGAATAGGGAAAAACTGTTTTTT. Protein product: CASSLQTGNREKLFF.

J is TRBJ2-1 and V is TRBV3-1 (or the pseudogene TRBV3-2); unclear D gene. Germline lookup yields CDR1 LGHDT and CDR2 YNNKEL (reference sequence). CDR3 size: 14 residues. Trimming shortened V by 3 bases and J by 7 bases, and 13 bases separated the two germline ends. The CDR3 coding sequence is TGTGCCAGCAGCCATCCCCCCGAGAGGAATGAGCAGTTCTTC. This gives the protein CASSHPPERNEQFF.

This clone was seen a few times. The chain combines TRBV6-6 with TRBJ2-5; tentatively, D is TRBD2 (6 bases). This CDR3 spans 11 amino acids. V was pared by 8 bases and J by 7 bases, with 11 bases between. Looked up from germline, CDR1 is MNHNY and CDR2 is SVGAGI (reference sequence). Here the CDR3 reads CASGSGATQYF. CDR3 DNA sequence: TGTGCCAGCGGTTCGGGAGCGACCCAGTACTTC.

This chain uses TRBV19 with TRBJ1-5, with TRBD1 identical over 7 bases. Per the germline V gene, CDR1 is LNHDA and CDR2 is SQIVND (reference sequence). V lost 3 bases to trimming and J lost 7 bases; unmatched junction nucleotides: 12. The CDR3 sequence is 16 residues long. CDR3 sequence reads: CASSIASYRGGQPQHF. CDR3 in DNA: TGTGCCAGTAGTATCGCGTCTTACAGGGGAGGACAGCCCCAGCATTTT. The complete variable domain, with remaining parts taken from reference TRBV19 and TRBJ1-5, reads DGGITQSPKYLFRKEGQNVTLSCEQNLNHDAMYWYRQDPGQGLRLIYYSQIVNDFQKGDIAEGYSVSREKKESFPLTVTSAQKNPTAFYLCASSIASYRGGQPQHFGDGTRLSIL.

This clone appeared a few times. This chain connects TRBV7-9 to TRBJ2-1; weak D call: TRBD2 (6 bases). This CDR3 spans 14 amino acids. Germline V gives CDR1 SEHNR, CDR2 FQNEAQ (reference sequence). V was pared by 8 bases and J by 4 bases, with 15 bases between. CDR3 amino acids: CASQRSGFYNEQFF. The CDR3 DNA reads as TGTGCCAGCCAGCGCAGCGGGTTTTACAATGAGCAGTTCTTC. Drawing the rest from reference TRBV7-9 and TRBJ2-1, the complete variable domain is DTGVSQNPRHKITKRGQNVTFRCDPISEHNRLYWYRQTLGQGPEFLTYFQNEAQLEKSRLLSDRFSAERPKGSFSTLEIQRTEQGDSAMYLCASQRSGFYNEQFFGPGTRLTVL.

This chain uses TRBV29-1 with TRBJ2-1, with a weak D call TRBD2 (5 bases). The CDR3 covers 17 residues. Per germline, CDR1 SQVTM and CDR2 ANQGSEA. Trimming left V 4 bases short and J 5 bases short, with 24 bases between. The CDR3 DNA reads TGCAGCGTTGGAGACTACTTCCGTAATAGTTTAAACAATGAGCAGTTCTTC. Amino acids: CSVGDYFRNSLNNEQFF.

The CDR3 DNA reads as TGTGCCAGCAGCTTGTTGACTATTCGTGAAAAACTGTTTTTT. This translates into CASSLLTIREKLFF. The chain couples TRBV5-6 to TRBJ1-4; D call uncertain. Trimming removed 1 base from V and 7 bases from J, with 11 bases in between. The CDR3 covers 14 residues. The germline V gene has CDR1 SGHDT and CDR2 YYEEEE.

This chain joins TRBV19 and TRBJ2-5; TRBD1 might be the D (7 bases). Germline V gene sequence: CDR1 LNHDA, CDR2 SQIVND (reference sequence). V was shortened by 1 base and J by 5 bases, with 20 bases between the two germline ends. The CDR3 length is 17 residues. The CDR3 region is CASSIGGGRIQGETQYF. In DNA, the CDR3 is TGTGCCAGTAGTATAGGTGGAGGGAGGATACAGGGGGAGACCCAGTACTTC.

The chain couples TRBV10-3 to TRBJ1-1, with TRBD1 matching over 7 bases. V lost 7 bases and J lost 1; bases outside the gene matches: 3. The CDR3 runs 13 residues. Germline-derived CDR1 and CDR2 are ENHRY and SYGVKD. The CDR3 loop reads CAITRDRNTEAFF. Here the CDR3 DNA reads TGTGCCATCACCCGGGACAGGAACACTGAAGCTTTCTTT.

The chain employs TRBV18 and TRBJ2-7; D remains unclear. The CDR3 loop spans 12 amino acids. The germline CDR1 and CDR2 sequences are KGHSH and LQKENI. V lost 6 bases, J lost 0 bases, and 6 bases lay in between. CDR3 nucleotides: TGTGCCAGCTCCCCCAACTCCTACGAGCAGTACTTC. Its protein product is CASSPNSYEQYF.

The J gene is TRBJ1-4, the V gene TRBV12-3 or TRBV12-4; D might be TRBD1 (6 bases). Trimming stripped 6 bases from V and 7 bases from J, with 9 bases between. The CDR3 sequence is 12 residues long. CDR3 DNA sequence: TGTGCCAGCAGCTCGGACAGTGAAAAACTGTTTTTT. Translating gives CASSSDSEKLFF.

The chain combines TRBV5-1 with TRBJ2-1; D is possibly TRBD2 (5 bases). Trimming removed 0 bases from V and 0 bases from J, with 16 bases in between. Germline V gives CDR1 SGHRS, CDR2 YFSETQ. The CDR3 spans 18 residues. The CDR3 DNA sequence: TGCGCCAGCAGCTTGGTAATCGGCGGGTTTAGCTCCTACAATGAGCAGTTCTTC. Residues: CASSLVIGGFSSYNEQFF.

This chain joins TRBV6-1 and TRBJ2-2; 14 bases are a match to TRBD2. The length of the CDR3 is 19 residues. J lost 6 bases, V lost 1 base, and 10 bases had no gene match. The V gene's germline CDR1 is MNHNS and CDR2 SASEGT. DNA of the CDR3: TGTGCCAGCAGTGAAGTCCTTAATTGGACTAGCGGGAGGTCCGGGGAGCTGTTTTTT. As protein: CASSEVLNWTSGRSGELFF.

This clone has only a few counts. This chain links TRBV5-1 with TRBJ1-1, with no clear D. CDR3 size: 16 residues. The ends were cut back, 2 bases at V and 5 bases at J, with 19 bases in the middle. Germline values: CDR1 SGHRS, CDR2 YFSETQ. The DNA of the CDR3 is TGCGCCAGCAGCTTTTTTCCCCGGGGAGGTCGAACTGAAGCTTTCTTT. It is translated as CASSFFPRGGRTEAFF.

This clone has just a few counts. The chain recombines TRBV21-1 with TRBJ1-1; the DNA was not used to check the table's D call, TRBD1. TRBV21-1 is assigned pseudogene status. The CDR3 length is 16 residues. The CDR3 DNA reads TGTGCCAGCAGCAAAACGGCGGCAGGGTGGAACACTGAAGCTTTCTTT. It specifies CASSKTAAGWNTEAFF.

The genes are TRBV9 and TRBJ1-2; D uncertain. The CDR3 totals 12 residues. The V gene lost 3 bases and the J gene lost 8 bases, with 11 bases spanning the gap. In germline, CDR1 is SGDLS, CDR2 YYNGEE. The CDR3, as DNA: TGTGCCAGCAGCGCCCCAGGCGGGGGCTACACCTTC. It yields the protein CASSAPGGGYTF. The variable domain in full, completed from reference TRBV9 and TRBJ1-2, reads DSGVTQTPKHLITATGQRVTLRCSPRSGDLSVYWYQQSLDQGLQFLIQYYNGEERAKGNILERFSAQQFPDLHSELNLSSLELGDSALYFCASSAPGGGYTFGSGTRLTVV.

This clone was seen once. V is TRBV2 and J is TRBJ2-1; D might be TRBD2 (7 bases). The V end lost 7 bases, the J end lost 7 bases, and 17 bases lay between the germline ends. Germline V CDR1 and CDR2: SNHLY, FYNNEI. The CDR3 extends over 14 amino acids. The CDR3: CASTLGGAVNEQFF. CDR3 in DNA: TGTGCCAGCACCCTAGGGGGGGCCGTAAATGAGCAGTTCTTC.

This chain joins TRBV11-2 and TRBJ2-5, with 9 bases fitting TRBD2. CDR3 length equals 18 residues. Germline V CDR1 and CDR2: SGHAT, FQNNGV. The J segment lost 5 bases and the V segment lost 1 base, leaving 14 bases of the junction unmatched. DNA of the CDR3: TGTGCCAGCAGCTTAGCTTTGACTAGCGGTTCAAGGTTGGAGACCCAGTACTTC. This encodes CASSLALTSGSRLETQYF.